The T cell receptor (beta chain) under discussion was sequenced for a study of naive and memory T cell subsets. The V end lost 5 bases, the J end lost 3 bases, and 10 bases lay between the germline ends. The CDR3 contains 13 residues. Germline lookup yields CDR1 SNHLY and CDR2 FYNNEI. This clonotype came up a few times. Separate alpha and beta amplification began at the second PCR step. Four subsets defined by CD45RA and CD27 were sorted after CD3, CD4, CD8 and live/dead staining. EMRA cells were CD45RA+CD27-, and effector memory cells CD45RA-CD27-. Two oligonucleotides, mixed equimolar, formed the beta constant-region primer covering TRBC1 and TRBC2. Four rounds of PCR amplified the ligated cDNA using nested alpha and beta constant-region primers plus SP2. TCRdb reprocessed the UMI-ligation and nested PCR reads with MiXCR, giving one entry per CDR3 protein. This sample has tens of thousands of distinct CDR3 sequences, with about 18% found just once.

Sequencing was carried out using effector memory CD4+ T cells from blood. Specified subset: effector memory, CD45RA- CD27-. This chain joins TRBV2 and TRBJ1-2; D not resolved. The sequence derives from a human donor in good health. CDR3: CASSPGRDYGYTF. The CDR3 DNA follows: TGTGCCAGCAGTCCAGGACGGGACTATGGCTACACCTTC.